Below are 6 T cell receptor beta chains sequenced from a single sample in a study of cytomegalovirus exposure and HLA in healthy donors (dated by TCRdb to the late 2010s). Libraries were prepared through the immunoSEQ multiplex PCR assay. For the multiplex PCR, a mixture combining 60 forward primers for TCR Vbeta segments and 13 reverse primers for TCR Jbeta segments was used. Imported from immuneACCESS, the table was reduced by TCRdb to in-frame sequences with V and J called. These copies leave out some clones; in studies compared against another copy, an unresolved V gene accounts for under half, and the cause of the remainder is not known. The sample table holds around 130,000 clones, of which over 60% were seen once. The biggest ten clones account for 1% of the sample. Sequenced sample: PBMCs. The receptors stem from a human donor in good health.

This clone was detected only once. CDR3 in DNA: TGTGCCAGCAGCCTCCGCTCAGACACGTATAATTCACCCCTCCACTTT. Protein sequence: CASSLRSDTYNSPLHF. The chain joins TRBV9 to TRBJ1-6; D uncertain. V was shortened by 4 bases and J by 4 bases, with 15 bases between the two germline ends. The CDR3 covers 16 residues. The V gene's germline CDR1 is SGDLS and CDR2 YYNGEE.

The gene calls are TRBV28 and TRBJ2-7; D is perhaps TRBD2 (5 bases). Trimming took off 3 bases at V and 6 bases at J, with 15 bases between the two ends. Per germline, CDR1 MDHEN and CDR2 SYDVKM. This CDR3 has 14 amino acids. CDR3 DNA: TGTGCCAGCAGTTTGATCCCTTCTGCGGGCGAGCAGTACTTC. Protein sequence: CASSLIPSAGEQYF.

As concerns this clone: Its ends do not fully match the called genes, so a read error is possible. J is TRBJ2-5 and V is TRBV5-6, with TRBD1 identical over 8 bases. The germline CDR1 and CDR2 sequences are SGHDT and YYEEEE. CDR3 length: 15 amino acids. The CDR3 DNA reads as TGTGCCGGCAGCTTGTGGTCAGGGGGCATGAAGACCCAGTACTTC. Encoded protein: CAGSLWSGGMKTQYF.

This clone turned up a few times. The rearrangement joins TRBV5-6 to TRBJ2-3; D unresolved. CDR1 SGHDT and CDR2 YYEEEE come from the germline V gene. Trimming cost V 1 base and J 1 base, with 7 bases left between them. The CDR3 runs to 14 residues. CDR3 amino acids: CASSLYYRTDTQYF. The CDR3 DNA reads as TGTGCCAGCAGCTTGTACTACCGCACAGATACGCAGTATTTT.

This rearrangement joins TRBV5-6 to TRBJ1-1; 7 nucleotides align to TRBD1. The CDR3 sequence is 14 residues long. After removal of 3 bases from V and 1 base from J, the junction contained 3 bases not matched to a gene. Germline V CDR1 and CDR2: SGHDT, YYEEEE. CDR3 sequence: CASSYRDRNTEAFF. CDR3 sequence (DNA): TGTGCCAGCAGCTACCGGGACAGGAACACTGAAGCTTTCTTT.

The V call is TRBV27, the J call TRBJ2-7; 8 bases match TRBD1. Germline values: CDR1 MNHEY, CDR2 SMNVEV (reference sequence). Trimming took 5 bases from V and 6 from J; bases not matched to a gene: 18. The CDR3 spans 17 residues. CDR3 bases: TGTGCCAGCAGTCCATCCTACCATCAGGGGGCGCAGGGCGAGCAGTACTTC. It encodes CASSPSYHQGAQGEQYF.